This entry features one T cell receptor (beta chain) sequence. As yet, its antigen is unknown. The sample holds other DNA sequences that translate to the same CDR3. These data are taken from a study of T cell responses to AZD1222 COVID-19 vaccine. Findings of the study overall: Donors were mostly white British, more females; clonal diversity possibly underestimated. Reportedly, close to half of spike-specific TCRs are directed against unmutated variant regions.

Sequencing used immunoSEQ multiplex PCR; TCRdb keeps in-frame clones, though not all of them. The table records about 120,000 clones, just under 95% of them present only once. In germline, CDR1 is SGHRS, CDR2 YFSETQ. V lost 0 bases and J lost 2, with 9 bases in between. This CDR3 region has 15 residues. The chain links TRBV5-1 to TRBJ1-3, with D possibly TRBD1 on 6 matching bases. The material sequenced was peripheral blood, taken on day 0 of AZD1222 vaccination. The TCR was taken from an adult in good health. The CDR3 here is CASSLEGGTGNTIYF. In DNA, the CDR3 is TGCGCCAGCAGCTTGGAGGGGGGCACTGGAAACACCATATATTTT.